The clone carrying this TCR beta chain came up a few times. The antigen is unknown. The length of the CDR3 is 14 residues. Germline V gene data show CDR1 as MNHNS and CDR2 as SASEGT. The germline V and J ends were trimmed by 5 bases and 9 bases, with 16 bases remaining between them. This specimen belongs to a study of T cells after yellow fever vaccination. Overall study findings and caveats: The study re-detected most primary-vaccination clones after the booster (roughly 96% CD4, 80% to 90% CD8). The bulk population could contribute abundant contaminating clonotypes to FACS-sorted repertoires.

5'RACE template switching added a universal primer site and UMIs to TCR cDNA. TCRdb called the 5' RACE reads again in MiXCR, with one record for every CDR3 protein. The data hold hundreds of thousands of distinct CDR3 sequences, with over 9% observed a single time. The origin of this receptor is a man aged 25 to 40 who received the YFV17D yellow fever vaccine. This chain joins TRBV6-1 and TRBJ2-2, with D hard to call. The sample consisted of PBMCs, taken on the day of the yellow fever booster vaccination. CDR3 coding DNA: TGTGCCAGCAGTCTGACAAACTCAGACCGGGAGCTGTTTTTT. Its protein is CASSLTNSDRELFF.